The text below deals with one T cell receptor (beta chain). The data originate from a study of blood T cell repertoires in COVID-19. As for the study in general: Acute and convalescent COVID-19 samples came from the United States, Italy and Spain.

TCRdb keeps only in-frame clones here, not all; method: immunoSEQ multiplex PCR. The sample includes 150,000 to 200,000 clones, 70% to 90% of them seen just once. Germline values: CDR1 SGHTA, CDR2 FQGNSA. V dropped 3 bases and J dropped 5 bases, with 14 bases sitting between them. The CDR3 spans 16 residues. This TCR was sampled from a man between 40 and 49 years old with active or convalescent COVID-19. The sequencing input was peripheral blood. The chain recombines TRBV7-2 with TRBJ1-6, with a tentative D call TRBD1 (6 bases). CDR3 sequence (DNA): TGTGCCAGCAGCTTCCGTGGACAGCCTAATAATTCACCCCTCCACTTT. Residues: CASSFRGQPNNSPLHF.